These 25 T cell receptor beta chains came from one sample sequenced in a study of blood T cell repertoires in COVID-19. Libraries were prepared by immunoSEQ multiplex PCR; TCRdb keeps only in-frame clonotypes and omits some of them. The sample carries about 200,000 clones, around 90% recorded once. The sequencing sample was made of peripheral blood. Receptors originate from a man aged 55 to 70 who had recovered from COVID-19.

The chain uses TRBV4-1 and TRBJ2-5, with D maybe TRBD2 (5 bases). Trimming shortened V by 4 bases and J by 4 bases, and 10 bases separated the two germline ends. Germline V CDR1 and CDR2: MGHRA, YSYEKL. The CDR3 spans 13 residues. CDR3 DNA sequence: TGCGCCAGCAGCCCCCGCGAGGGAGAGACCCAGTACTTC. It codes for CASSPREGETQYF.

The V gene is TRBV5-1, the J gene TRBJ1-2, with D unclear. The germline V and J ends were trimmed by 1 base and 7 bases, with 17 bases remaining between them. The CDR3 has 15 residues. Germline V gene data show CDR1 as SGHRS and CDR2 as YFSETQ. The CDR3: CASSLNRAHEGGYTF. The CDR3 coding sequence is TGCGCCAGCAGCTTGAACAGAGCCCATGAAGGTGGCTACACCTTC. Based on the CDR3 plus reference TRBV5-1 and TRBJ1-2, the full variable domain is KAGVTQTPRYLIKTRGQQVTLSCSPISGHRSVSWYQQTPGQGLQFLFEYFSETQRNKGNFPGRFSGRQFSNSRSEMNVSTLELGDSALYLCASSLNRAHEGGYTFGSGTRLTVV.

V usage is TRBV5-1 and J usage is TRBJ2-2; 9 nucleotides agree with TRBD1. This CDR3 spans 15 amino acids. Germline V CDR1 and CDR2: SGHRS, YFSETQ. The trim removed 3 bases at V and 6 bases at J, leaving 6 bases unmatched. The CDR3 DNA follows: TGCGCCAGCAGCTCGGGACAGGGTGAAGCCGGGGAGCTGTTTTTT. It translates to CASSSGQGEAGELFF. The full variable domain, in which reference TRBV5-1 and TRBJ2-2 provide the parts outside the CDR3, is KAGVTQTPRYLIKTRGQQVTLSCSPISGHRSVSWYQQTPGQGLQFLFEYFSETQRNKGNFPGRFSGRQFSNSRSEMNVSTLELGDSALYLCASSSGQGEAGELFFGEGSRLTVL.

The V gene is TRBV12-3 or TRBV12-4, the J gene TRBJ2-7; no clear D. Trimming stripped 2 bases from V and 2 bases from J, with 7 bases between. The CDR3 consists of 13 residues. The CDR3 DNA reads as TGTGCCAGCAGTTTACGGTCGGCCTACGAGCAGTACTTC. Protein sequence: CASSLRSAYEQYF.

In this sample, this clone turned up once. The rearrangement links TRBV5-1 to TRBJ1-2; tentatively, D is TRBD1 (6 bases). In germline, CDR1 is SGHRS, CDR2 YFSETQ. With 0 bases removed from V and 2 bases from J, the gap between germline ends came to 17 bases. The CDR3 is 17 residues long. The DNA for the CDR3 is TGCGCCAGCAGCTTGGAGGCTGGGGGCAGAGGAAACTATGGCTACACCTTC. It yields the protein CASSLEAGGRGNYGYTF.

J is TRBJ2-3 and V is TRBV7-2, with TRBD2 matching 10 bases. This CDR3 has 14 amino acids. CDR1 and CDR2 (germline): SGHTA, FQGNSA. J gave up 2 bases and V 8 bases, and 4 bases lay outside the gene matches. CDR3 bases: TGTGCCAGCGGGACTAGCGTCCTCACAGATACGCAGTATTTT. As protein: CASGTSVLTDTQYF. The complete variable domain, with remaining parts taken from reference TRBV7-2 and TRBJ2-3, reads GAGVSQSPSNKVTEKGKDVELRCDPISGHTALYWYRQSLGQGLEFLIYFQGNSAPDKSGLPSDRFSAERTGGSVSTLTIQRTQQEDSAVYLCASGTSVLTDTQYFGPGTRLTVL.

The rearrangement links TRBV24-1 to TRBJ2-2, with TRBD1 matching over 8 bases. The CDR3 runs to 14 residues. V was clipped by 5 bases and J by 5 bases; unmatched bases: 3. CDR1 is KGHDR and CDR2 is SFDVKD in the germline V gene. The CDR3 nucleotides are TGTGCCACCAGTGTTACAGGGGGGACCGGGGAGCTGTTTTTT. Translation gives CATSVTGGTGELFF.

V gene TRBV4-3 combines with J gene TRBJ1-2; D gene uncertain. Trimming took off 0 bases at V and 2 bases at J, with 7 bases between the two ends. The CDR3 has 14 residues. The V gene's germline CDR1 is LGHNA and CDR2 YSLEER. The chain's CDR3 is CASSQEVQNYGYTF. The CDR3 DNA follows: TGCGCCAGCAGCCAAGAGGTCCAGAACTATGGCTACACCTTC.

This chain joins TRBV7-7 and TRBJ2-2; 12 bases align to TRBD1. Germline V gives CDR1 SSHAT, CDR2 FNYEAQ (reference sequence). This CDR3 is built from 17 residues. Germline trimming cut 5 bases from V and 4 bases from J; bases unmatched to any gene: 8. In DNA form, the CDR3 reads TGTGCCAGCAGCCCCGGGACAGGGGGCGCGAGCACCGGGGAGCTGTTTTTT. Protein sequence: CASSPGTGGASTGELFF.

The rearrangement uses TRBV7-8 and TRBJ2-6; the D gene is possibly TRBD1 (5 bases). CDR1 and CDR2 from the germline V gene are SGHVS and FQNEAQ. Trimming left V 1 base short and J 0 bases short, with 16 bases between. This CDR3 is 19 amino acids long. The CDR3 bases are TGTGCCAGCAGCTTAGGTCGCTGGACAAGAACCTCTGGGGCCAACGTCCTGACTTTC. Translated: CASSLGRWTRTSGANVLTF.

The V call is TRBV6-5, the J call TRBJ2-7; perhaps TRBD1 as D (5 bases). CDR1 MNHEY and CDR2 SVGAGI come from the germline V gene. The CDR3 covers 14 residues. The ends were cut back, 2 bases at V and 3 bases at J, with 11 bases in the middle. Here the CDR3 DNA reads TGTGCCAGCAGTTACAATTTCAGGGACTACGAGCAGTACTTC. Amino acid sequence: CASSYNFRDYEQYF.

This chain joins TRBV12-3 or TRBV12-4 and TRBJ2-1, with 9 bases lining up with TRBD2. The CDR3 sequence is 13 residues long. The trim removed 1 base at V and 10 bases at J, leaving 2 bases unmatched. CDR3 nucleotide sequence: TGTGCCAGCAGTTTAGGACTAGCGGTGGAGCAGTTCTTC. This codes for CASSLGLAVEQFF.

This chain connects TRBV5-6 to TRBJ1-1; D remains ambiguous. Germline lookup yields CDR1 SGHDT and CDR2 YYEEEE. V lost 3 bases and J 8 bases, leaving 11 bases between the germline ends. CDR3 length: 12 residues. CDR3 loop: CASSSWTGEAFF. The CDR3 DNA follows: TGTGCCAGCAGCTCATGGACGGGGGAAGCTTTCTTT.

This clone is a singleton in its sample. Distinct nucleotide sequences in the sample also encode this CDR3. The chain joins TRBV7-2 to TRBJ2-5; 7 positions agree with TRBD1. CDR1 SGHTA and CDR2 FQGNSA come from the germline V gene. This CDR3 has 15 residues. V shed 1 base and J 2 bases; nucleotides not matched to a gene: 4. CDR3 in DNA: TGTGCCAGCAGCTTAGACAGGGGCCCGCAAGAGACCCAGTACTTC. This sequence encodes CASSLDRGPQETQYF.

V gene TRBV9 combines with J gene TRBJ2-1; 7 positions agree with TRBD2. The CDR3 is 16 amino acids. The J segment lost 4 bases and the V segment lost 4 bases, leaving 11 bases of the junction unmatched. Germline loops: CDR1 SGDLS, CDR2 YYNGEE. The CDR3 here is CASSPGTTRSYNEQFF. The CDR3 region has the DNA TGTGCCAGCAGCCCAGGGACTACCCGATCGTACAATGAGCAGTTCTTC.

This sequence joins TRBV9 and TRBJ2-6, with 8 nucleotides matching TRBD1. Germline V gene lookup returns CDR1 SGDLS and CDR2 YYNGEE. J lost 3 bases, V lost 4 bases, and 9 bases had no gene match. The CDR3 is made up of 17 amino acids. CDR3 protein: CASSSPGGRFGANVLTF. The CDR3 DNA reads TGTGCCAGCAGCTCCCCAGGGGGCCGCTTTGGGGCCAACGTCCTGACTTTC.

This clone was recorded once. The rearrangement uses TRBV19 and TRBJ1-1; no clear D. Germline loops: CDR1 LNHDA, CDR2 SQIVND (reference sequence). This CDR3 is built from 14 residues. Trimming cost V 3 bases and J 1 base, with 9 bases left between them. The CDR3 reads CASSMGRQNTEAFF. Here the CDR3 DNA reads TGTGCCAGTAGTATGGGCAGGCAGAACACTGAAGCTTTCTTT. The whole variable domain, remainder taken from reference TRBV19 and TRBJ1-1, is DGGITQSPKYLFRKEGQNVTLSCEQNLNHDAMYWYRQDPGQGLRLIYYSQIVNDFQKGDIAEGYSVSREKKESFPLTVTSAQKNPTAFYLCASSMGRQNTEAFFGQGTRLTVV.

The chain recombines TRBV7-9 with TRBJ1-1, with D unresolved. The CDR3 is made up of 12 amino acids. CDR1 is SEHNR, CDR2 FQNEAQ, per germline (reference sequence). Trimming removed 3 bases from V and 2 bases from J, with 4 bases in between. CDR3 nucleotide sequence: TGTGCCAGCAGCTTTAGCAACACTGAAGCTTTCTTT. Its translation is CASSFSNTEAFF.

The chain recombines TRBV5-4 with TRBJ2-1; TRBD1 is a possible D gene (5 bases). In germline, CDR1 is SGHNT, CDR2 YYREEE (reference sequence). Trimming stripped 2 bases from V and 5 bases from J, with 14 bases between. CDR3 length equals 15 residues. The chain's CDR3 is CASSFPRGVHNEQFF. In DNA, the CDR3 is TGTGCCAGCAGCTTTCCTAGGGGCGTACACAATGAGCAGTTCTTC.

The rearrangement uses TRBV5-6 and TRBJ2-7, with a possible D match to TRBD2 (6 bases). The germline CDR1 and CDR2 sequences are SGHDT and YYEEEE. The CDR3 has 13 amino acids. The ends were cut back, 2 bases at V and 6 bases at J, with 12 bases in the middle. The chain's CDR3 is CASSFQAGGEQYF. In DNA, the CDR3 is TGTGCCAGCAGCTTCCAGGCCGGGGGCGAGCAGTACTTC.

The chain uses TRBV3-1 (or the pseudogene TRBV3-2) and TRBJ2-2; tentative D call: TRBD1 (5 bases). Germline V gene data show CDR1 as LGHDT and CDR2 as YNNKEL (reference sequence). This CDR3 is built from 15 residues. Trimming cost V 2 bases and J 0 bases, with 7 bases left between them. CDR3 bases: TGTGCCAGCAGCCAACGGACACCGAACACCGGGGAGCTGTTTTTT. Its protein is CASSQRTPNTGELFF.

CDR3 nucleotides: TGTGCCAGTAGTGCTCGGACAGCCACTGAAGCTTTCTTT. This translates into CASSARTATEAFF. V usage is TRBV19 and J usage is TRBJ1-1, with D possibly matching TRBD1 (6 bases). Trimming took off 5 bases at V and 4 bases at J, with 11 bases between the two ends. The CDR3 is 13 amino acids. Germline V lookup: CDR1 LNHDA, CDR2 SQIVND (reference sequence).

The rearrangement uses TRBV29-1 and TRBJ1-1; D is unclear. Looked up from germline, CDR1 is SQVTM and CDR2 is ANQGSEA. Trimming shortened V by 1 base and J by 1 base, and 7 bases separated the two germline ends. CDR3 length: 13 residues. The CDR3, as DNA: TGCAGCGTTGAAGGGGCAGGGAACACTGAAGCTTTCTTT. Its protein is CSVEGAGNTEAFF.

This chain links TRBV11-2 with TRBJ2-3; the D gene is possibly TRBD1 (5 bases). V gave up 5 bases and J gave up 0 bases, with 12 bases separating them. The germline CDR1 and CDR2 sequences are SGHAT and FQNNGV. This CDR3 comprises 15 residues. The CDR3 DNA reads as TGTGCCAGCAGCGACAGACTTTACAGCACAGATACGCAGTATTTT. Amino acids: CASSDRLYSTDTQYF.

This clone was found once. The genes are TRBV14 and TRBJ1-2; D is unclear. The CDR3 covers 13 residues. Germline V lookup: CDR1 SGHDN, CDR2 FVKESK. V was trimmed by 4 bases and J by 5 bases, leaving 11 bases between them. This CDR3 is CASSRQDGYGYTF. The CDR3 bases are TGTGCCAGCAGCCGTCAGGATGGGTATGGCTACACCTTC.